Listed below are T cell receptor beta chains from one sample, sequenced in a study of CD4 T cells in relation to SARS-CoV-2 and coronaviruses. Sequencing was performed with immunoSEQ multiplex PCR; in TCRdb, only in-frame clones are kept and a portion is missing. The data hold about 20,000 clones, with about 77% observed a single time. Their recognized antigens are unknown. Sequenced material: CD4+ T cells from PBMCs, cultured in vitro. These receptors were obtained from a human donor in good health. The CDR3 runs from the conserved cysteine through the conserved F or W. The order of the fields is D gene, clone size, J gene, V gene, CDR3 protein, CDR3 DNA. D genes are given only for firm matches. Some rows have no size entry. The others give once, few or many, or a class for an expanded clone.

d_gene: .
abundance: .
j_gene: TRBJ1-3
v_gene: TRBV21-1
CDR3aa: CASSKGYPGHQRRTIYF
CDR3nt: TGTGCCAGCAGCAAAGGATATCCGGGCCACCAACGACGCACCATATATTTT

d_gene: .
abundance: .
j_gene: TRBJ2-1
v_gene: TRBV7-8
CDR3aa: CASSLGRNNEQFF
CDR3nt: TGTGCCAGCAGCTTAGGACGGAACAATGAGCAGTTCTTC

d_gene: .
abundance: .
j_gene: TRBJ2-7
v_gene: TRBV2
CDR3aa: CASRRNSYEQYF
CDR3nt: TGTGCCAGCAGGCGGAACTCCTACGAGCAGTACTTC

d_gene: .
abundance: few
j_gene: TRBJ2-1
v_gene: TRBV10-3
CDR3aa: CAIPRGDSINNEQFF
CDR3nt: TGTGCCATCCCCCGGGGAGACTCTATTAACAATGAGCAGTTCTTC

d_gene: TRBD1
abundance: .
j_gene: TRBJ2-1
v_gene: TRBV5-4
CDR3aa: CASSLTGGNEQFF
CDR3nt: TGTGCCAGCAGCTTGACAGGGGGCAATGAGCAGTTCTTC

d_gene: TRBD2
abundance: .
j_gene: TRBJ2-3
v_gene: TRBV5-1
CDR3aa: CASSLGGTSGSLSTDTQYF
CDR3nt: TGCGCCAGCAGCTTGGGGGGGACTAGCGGGAGTCTAAGCACAGATACGCAGTATTTT

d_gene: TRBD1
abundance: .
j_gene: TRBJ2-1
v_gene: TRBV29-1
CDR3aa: CSGQGIDYNEQFF
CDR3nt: TGCAGCGGACAGGGGATAGACTACAATGAGCAGTTCTTC

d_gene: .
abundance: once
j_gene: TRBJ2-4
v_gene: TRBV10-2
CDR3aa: CASRIGGAKNIQYF
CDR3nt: TGCGCCAGCAGAATTGGGGGAGCCAAAAACATTCAGTACTTC

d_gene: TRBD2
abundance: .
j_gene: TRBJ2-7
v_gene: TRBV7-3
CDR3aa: CASSLTAGAFDEQYF
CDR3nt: TGTGCCAGCAGCTTAACAGCGGGGGCGTTCGACGAGCAGTACTTC

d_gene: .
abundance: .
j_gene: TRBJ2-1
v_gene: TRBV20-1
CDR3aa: CSASGGNEQFF
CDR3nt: TGCAGTGCTAGTGGGGGAAATGAGCAGTTCTTC

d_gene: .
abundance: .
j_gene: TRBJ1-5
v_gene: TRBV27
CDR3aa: CASSPRDGQEPQHF
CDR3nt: TGTGCCAGCAGTCCACGGGACGGCCAGGAGCCCCAGCATTTT

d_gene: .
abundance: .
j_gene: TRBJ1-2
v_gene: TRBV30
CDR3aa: CAWCQQEIGYGYTF
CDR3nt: TGTGCCTGGTGCCAACAAGAAATCGGGTATGGCTACACCTTC

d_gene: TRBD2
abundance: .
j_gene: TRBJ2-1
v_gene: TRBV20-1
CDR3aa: CSASLGLAGRINEQFF
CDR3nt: TGCAGTGCTAGTTTAGGACTAGCGGGACGCATCAATGAGCAGTTCTTC

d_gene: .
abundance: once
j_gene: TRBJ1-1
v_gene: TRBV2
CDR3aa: CARTKKQGPLNTEAFF
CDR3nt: TGTGCCAGAACAAAGAAGCAGGGACCTCTGAACACTGAAGCTTTCTTT

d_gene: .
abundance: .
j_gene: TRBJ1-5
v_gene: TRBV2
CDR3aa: CASTTSPVQGNQPQHF
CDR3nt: TGTGCCAGCACCACATCCCCAGTTCAAGGGAATCAGCCCCAGCATTTT

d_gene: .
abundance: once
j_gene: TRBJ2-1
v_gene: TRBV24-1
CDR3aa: CATSTGNNEQFF
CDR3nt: TGTGCCACCAGTACAGGGAACAATGAGCAGTTCTTC

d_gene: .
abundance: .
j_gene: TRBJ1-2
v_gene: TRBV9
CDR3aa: CASSPRGGNYYGYTF
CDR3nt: TGTGCCAGCAGCCCGAGGGGGGGGAATTACTATGGCTACACCTTC

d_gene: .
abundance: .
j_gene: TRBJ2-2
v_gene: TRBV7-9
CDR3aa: CASSLTPTGELFF
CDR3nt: TGTGCCAGCAGCTTAACCCCCACCGGGGAGCTGTTTTTT

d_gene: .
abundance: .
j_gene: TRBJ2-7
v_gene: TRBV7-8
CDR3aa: CASSSLLEGSSYEQYF
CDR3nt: TGTGCCAGCAGCTCGTTGCTAGAAGGAAGCTCCTACGAGCAGTACTTC

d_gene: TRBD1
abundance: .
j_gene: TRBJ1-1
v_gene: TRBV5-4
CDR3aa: CASSPQRQGSWGTEAFF
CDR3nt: TGTGCCAGCAGCCCGCAACGACAGGGATCGTGGGGCACTGAAGCTTTCTTT

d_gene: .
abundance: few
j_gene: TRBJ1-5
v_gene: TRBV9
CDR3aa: CASSVDERQPQHF
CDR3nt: TGTGCCAGCAGCGTAGACGAGCGGCAGCCCCAGCATTTT

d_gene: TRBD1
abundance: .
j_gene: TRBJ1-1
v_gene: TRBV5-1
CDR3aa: CASSLAPGQLNTEAFF
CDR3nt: TGCGCCAGCAGCTTGGCCCCGGGACAGCTGAACACTGAAGCTTTCTTT

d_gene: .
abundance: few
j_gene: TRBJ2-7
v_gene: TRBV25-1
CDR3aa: CASRYRDSYEQYF
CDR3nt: TGTGCCAGCAGATACAGGGACTCCTACGAGCAGTACTTC

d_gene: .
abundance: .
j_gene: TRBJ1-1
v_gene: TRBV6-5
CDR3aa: CASGRTVVGTEAFF
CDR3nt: TGTGCCAGCGGCAGGACAGTCGTGGGCACTGAAGCTTTCTTT

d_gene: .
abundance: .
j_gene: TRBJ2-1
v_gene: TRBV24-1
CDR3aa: CATEQGPPYEQFF
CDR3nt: TGTGCCACCGAACAGGGCCCCCCCTATGAGCAGTTCTTC

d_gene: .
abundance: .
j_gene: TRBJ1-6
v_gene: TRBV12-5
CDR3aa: CASGSTSGRPDNSPLHF
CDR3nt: TGTGCTAGTGGCTCAACCTCTGGACGTCCCGATAATTCACCCCTCCACTTT

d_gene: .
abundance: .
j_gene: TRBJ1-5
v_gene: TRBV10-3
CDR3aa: CAVGRDSNQPQHF
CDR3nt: TGTGCCGTGGGGCGAGATAGCAATCAGCCCCAGCATTTT

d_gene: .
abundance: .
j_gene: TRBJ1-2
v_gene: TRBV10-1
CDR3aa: CASRTTNYGYTF
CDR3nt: TGCGCCAGCAGGACAACTAACTATGGCTACACCTTC

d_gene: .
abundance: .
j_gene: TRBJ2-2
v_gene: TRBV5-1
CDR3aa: CASSLDRGELFF
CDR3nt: TGCGCCAGCAGCTTAGACCGCGGGGAGCTGTTTTTT

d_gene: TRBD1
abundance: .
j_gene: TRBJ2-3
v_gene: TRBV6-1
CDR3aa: CASSEHQRTGNTDTQYF
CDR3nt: TGTGCCAGCAGTGAACACCAACGGACAGGGAACACAGATACGCAGTATTTT

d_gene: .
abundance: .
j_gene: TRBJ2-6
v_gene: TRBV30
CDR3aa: CAWSPSFGLSGANVLTF
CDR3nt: TGTGCCTGGAGTCCCTCGTTTGGGCTCTCTGGGGCCAACGTCCTGACTTTC

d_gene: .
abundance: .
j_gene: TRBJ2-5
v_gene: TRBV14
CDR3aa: CASSAGGRGRKETQYF
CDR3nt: TGTGCCAGCAGCGCGGGAGGCAGGGGGCGCAAGGAGACCCAGTACTTC

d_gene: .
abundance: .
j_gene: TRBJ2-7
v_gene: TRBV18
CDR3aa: CASSPRGPTTYEQYF
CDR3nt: TGTGCCAGCTCACCCAGGGGTCCAACCACCTACGAGCAGTACTTC

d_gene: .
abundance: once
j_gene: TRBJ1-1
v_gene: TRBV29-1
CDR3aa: CSVEDFVGKEAFF
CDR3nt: TGCAGCGTTGAAGATTTTGTGGGTAAGGAAGCTTTCTTT

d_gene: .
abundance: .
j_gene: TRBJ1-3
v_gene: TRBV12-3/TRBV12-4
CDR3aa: CASGSSSGNTIYF
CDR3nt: TGTGCCAGCGGATCGTCCTCTGGAAACACCATATATTTT

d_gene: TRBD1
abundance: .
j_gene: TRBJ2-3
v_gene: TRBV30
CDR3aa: CAWSVRTGDTQYF
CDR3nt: TGTGCCTGGAGTGTACGGACAGGAGATACGCAGTATTTT

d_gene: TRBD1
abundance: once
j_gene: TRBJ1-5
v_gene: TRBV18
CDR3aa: CASSPFEGGSTEPQHF
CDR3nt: TGTGCCAGCTCACCATTTGAAGGGGGCAGTACCGAGCCCCAGCATTTT

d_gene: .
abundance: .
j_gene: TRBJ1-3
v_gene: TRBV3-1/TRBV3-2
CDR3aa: CASSQDDRGNTIYF
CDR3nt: TGTGCCAGCAGCCAAGATGATCGGGGAAACACCATATATTTT

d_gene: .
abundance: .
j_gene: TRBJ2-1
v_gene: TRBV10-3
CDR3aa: CAISGGQVNYYNEQFF
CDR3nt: TGTGCCATCAGTGGGGGACAAGTAAACTATTACAATGAGCAGTTCTTC

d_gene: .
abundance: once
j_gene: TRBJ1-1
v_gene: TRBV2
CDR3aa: CASSDLNRADEAFF
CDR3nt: TGTGCCAGCAGTGATTTGAACAGGGCTGACGAAGCTTTCTTT

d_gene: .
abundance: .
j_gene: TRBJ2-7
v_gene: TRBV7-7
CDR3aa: CASSFGVGRGYEQYF
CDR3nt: TGTGCCAGCAGCTTTGGTGTGGGCAGGGGCTACGAGCAGTACTTC

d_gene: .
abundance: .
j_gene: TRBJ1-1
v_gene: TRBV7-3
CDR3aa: CASSLTGGATEAFF
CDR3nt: TGTGCCAGCAGCTTAACCGGCGGGGCCACTGAAGCTTTCTTT

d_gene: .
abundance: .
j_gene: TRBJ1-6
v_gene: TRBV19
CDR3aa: CASSTGTADYSYNSPLHF
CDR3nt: TGTGCCAGTAGTACCGGGACGGCTGACTACTCCTATAATTCACCCCTCCACTTT

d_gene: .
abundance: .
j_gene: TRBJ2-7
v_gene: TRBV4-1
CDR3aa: CASSQDGVGPYEQYF
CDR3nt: TGCGCCAGCAGCCAAGATGGGGTAGGGCCCTACGAGCAGTACTTC

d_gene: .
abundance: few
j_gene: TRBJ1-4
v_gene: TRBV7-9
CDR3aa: CASSPGSGTNEKLFF
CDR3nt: TGTGCCAGCAGCCCCGGGTCTGGGACTAATGAAAAACTGTTTTTT

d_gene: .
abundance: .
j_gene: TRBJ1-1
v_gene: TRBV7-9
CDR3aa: CASSLGYTEAFF
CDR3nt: TGTGCCAGCAGCCTCGGGTACACTGAAGCTTTCTTT

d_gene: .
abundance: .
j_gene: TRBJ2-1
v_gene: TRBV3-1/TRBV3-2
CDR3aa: CASSHADGGEQFF
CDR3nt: TGTGCCAGCAGCCACGCGGACGGGGGCGAGCAGTTCTTC

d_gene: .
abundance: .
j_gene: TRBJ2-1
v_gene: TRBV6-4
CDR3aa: CASSDRLDSDEQFF
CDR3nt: TGTGCCAGCAGTGACAGGTTAGATTCAGATGAGCAGTTCTTC